This TCR beta chain was captured by sequencing in a study of CD8 T cells in Susac syndrome. This clonotype was seen once. CDR1 MNHEY and CDR2 SVGAGI come from the germline V gene. The germline V and J ends were trimmed by 4 bases and 4 bases, with 8 bases remaining between them. The CDR3 is 12 residues long. The RNA, about 0.45 to 1 ug, was put through reverse transcription using random hexamers. TCRdb recomputed calls from the immunoSEQ multiplex PCR reads with MiXCR, one row per CDR3 protein. This table holds over 95,000 distinct CDR3 sequences, approximately 91% found once. The sequence came from a human donor in good health. Sequencing was done on a sample of CD4+ T cells from PBMCs. The V gene is TRBV6-5, the J gene TRBJ2-7; D not resolved. CDR3 DNA sequence: TGTGCCAGCAGTTCGCCTAATTACGAGCAGTACTTC. This codes for CASSSPNYEQYF.